This T cell receptor (beta chain) is drawn from a study of blood T cell repertoires in COVID-19. Background on the study: PBMCs, B-cell-depleted T cells, or T cells provided the cDNA or gDNA that made up the material.

The repertoire was sequenced with immunoSEQ multiplex PCR; TCRdb's copy has only in-frame clones and lacks some. The sample records about 260,000 clones, 80% to 90% being singletons. The CDR3 has 15 amino acids. After removal of 1 base from V and 7 bases from J, the junction contained 10 bases not matched to a gene. CDR1 is SGHTA and CDR2 is FQGNSA in the germline V gene. This clonotype was sampled from a middle-aged woman who had been exposed to COVID-19. V gene TRBV7-2 combines with J gene TRBJ2-7; TRBD1 aligns across 7 bases. Sequenced sample: PBMCs or T cells enriched from blood (not recorded which). CDR3: CASSLGTGPLGEQYF. The CDR3 nucleotides read TGTGCCAGCAGCTTAGGGACAGGCCCCCTGGGGGAGCAGTACTTC.